This is a list of T cell receptor beta chains from one sample in a study of blood T cells in healthy people across ages. Each CDR3 protein is one row after TCRdb ran MiXCR on the 5' RACE reads. The sample lists 600,000 to 850,000 distinct CDR3 sequences; approximately 43% were seen once. Sequenced material: blood. These receptors originate from a woman aged 60-75 years in good health. The CDR3 runs from the conserved cysteine through the conserved F or W. A D gene is named only where the DNA matches it firmly. Size tells how often a clone was seen (once, few, many) or the class of an expanded clone, and some rows leave it out.

>.|TRBJ2-7|TRBV4-2|15|.
TGTGCCAGCAGCCAATCGACAGATGATAGTTACGAGCAGTACTTC
CASSQSTDDSYEQYF
>.|TRBJ1-5|TRBV2|14|TRBD1
TGTGCCAGCAATGACCGGACAGGGCTTCGGCCCCAGCATTTT
CASNDRTGLRPQHF
>once|TRBJ2-3|TRBV7-6|14|.
TGTGCCAGCAGCTTAAGGGTTGGGGCAGATACGCAGTATTTT
CASSLRVGADTQYF
>few|TRBJ2-5|TRBV9|15|.
TGTGCCAGCAGCTTTAACAGGGTGAACCAAGAGACCCAGTACTTC
CASSFNRVNQETQYF
>.|TRBJ1-1|TRBV12-3/TRBV12-4|15|.
TGTGCCGGCAGTTTAAATACAGAACTGAACACTGAAGCTTTCTTT
CAGSLNTELNTEAFF
>many|TRBJ2-3|TRBV7-3|14|TRBD1
TGTGCCAGCAGTCGGGACAGGGGCACAGATACGCAGTATTTT
CASSRDRGTDTQYF
>.|TRBJ2-3|TRBV10-3|15|TRBD2
TGTGCCATCTCGACTAGCGGGGGACATACAGATACGCAGTATTTT
CAISTSGGHTDTQYF
>.|TRBJ2-1|TRBV20-1|16|TRBD2
TGCAGTGCTAGAGGGGGCAGCGGGAGCTACTCCGGTGAGCAGTTCTTC
CSARGGSGSYSGEQFF
>once|TRBJ2-6|TRBV5-1|17|TRBD1
TGCGCCAGCAGCGTCCGGGACAGATCCCCCGGGGCCAACGTCCTGACTTTC
CASSVRDRSPGANVLTF
>once|TRBJ2-1|TRBV7-4|21|TRBD2
TGTGCCAGCAGCTTAGGGCCTAGCGGGGGGCACTACATGACCGTCTACAATGAGCAGTTCTTC
CASSLGPSGGHYMTVYNEQFF
>few|TRBJ1-5|TRBV29-1|13|TRBD1
TGCAGCGCATCGACAGGGACGAATCAGCCCCAGCATTTT
CSASTGTNQPQHF
>many|TRBJ2-7|TRBV12-3/TRBV12-4|16|.
TGTGCCAGCAGTTTGGGTGGGGGTTCCTTATCCTACGAGCAGTACTTC
CASSLGGGSLSYEQYF
>.|TRBJ2-6|TRBV10-3|19|TRBD1
TGTGCCATCAGTGAGTCGACTGGACAGGCGGTTTCTGGGGCCAACGTCCTGACTTTC
CAISESTGQAVSGANVLTF
>.|TRBJ2-1|TRBV29-1|16|TRBD2
TGCAGCGTTGTGACCCTCGGGGGGACCATGGGCGGTGAGCAGTTCTTC
CSVVTLGGTMGGEQFF
>many|TRBJ2-5|TRBV7-2|14|TRBD2
TGTGCCAGCAGCCAGAGCGGGAGCGGGGAGACCCAGTACTTC
CASSQSGSGETQYF
>.|TRBJ2-7|TRBV27|14|TRBD2
TGTGCCAGCAGTAAGCTAGCGGACTTCTACGAGCAGTACTTC
CASSKLADFYEQYF
>.|TRBJ2-1|TRBV6-2/TRBV6-3|14|TRBD2
TGTGCCAGCAGACTAGCGGGGGTTATTAATGAGCAGTTCTTC
CASRLAGVINEQFF
>few|TRBJ2-7|TRBV6-2/TRBV6-3|14|TRBD2
TGTGCCAGCAGACTGGGGAGGGCCATAGGCGAGCAGTACTTC
CASRLGRAIGEQYF
>few|TRBJ2-3|TRBV3-1|15|TRBD2
TGTGCCAGCAGCAGGGGAGCGGGGGGGCCAGATACGCAGTATTTT
CASSRGAGGPDTQYF
>.|TRBJ2-1|TRBV29-1|13|.
TGCAGCGTTGAATTGCAAGCCTACAATGAGCAGTTCTTC
CSVELQAYNEQFF
>few|TRBJ1-4|TRBV24-1|11|.
TGTGCCACCAGTGATGGGGAAAAACTGTTTTTT
CATSDGEKLFF
>.|TRBJ2-7|TRBV7-9|17|.
TGTGCCAGCAGCTCAAGGGGGGGCACTGTGGTCTCCTACGAGCAGTACTTC
CASSSRGGTVVSYEQYF